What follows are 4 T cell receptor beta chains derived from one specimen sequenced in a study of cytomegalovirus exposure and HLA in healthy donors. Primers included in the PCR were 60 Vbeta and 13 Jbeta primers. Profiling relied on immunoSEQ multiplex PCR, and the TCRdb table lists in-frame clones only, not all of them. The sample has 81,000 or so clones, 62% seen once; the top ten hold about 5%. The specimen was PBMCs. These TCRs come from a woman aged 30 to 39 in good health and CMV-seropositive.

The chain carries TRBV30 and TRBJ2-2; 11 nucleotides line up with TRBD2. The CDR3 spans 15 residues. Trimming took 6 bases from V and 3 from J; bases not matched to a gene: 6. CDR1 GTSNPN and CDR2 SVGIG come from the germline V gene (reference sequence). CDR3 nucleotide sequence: TGTGCCTGCCGTAGCGGGGGGGCCGACACCGGGGAGCTGTTTTTT. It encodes CACRSGGADTGELFF.

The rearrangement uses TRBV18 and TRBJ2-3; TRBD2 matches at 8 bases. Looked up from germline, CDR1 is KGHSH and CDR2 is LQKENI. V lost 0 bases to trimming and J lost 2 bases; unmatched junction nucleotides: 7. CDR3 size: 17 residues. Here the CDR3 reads CASSPPGRRGDTDTQYF. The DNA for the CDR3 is TGTGCCAGCTCACCACCGGGAAGGCGGGGGGACACAGATACGCAGTATTTT. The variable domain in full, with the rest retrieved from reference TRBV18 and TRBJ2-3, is NAGVMQNPRHLVRRRGQEARLRCSPMKGHSHVYWYRQLPEEGLKFMVYLQKENIIDESGMPKERFSAEFPKEGPSILRIQQVVRGDSAAYFCASSPPGRRGDTDTQYFGPGTRLTVL.

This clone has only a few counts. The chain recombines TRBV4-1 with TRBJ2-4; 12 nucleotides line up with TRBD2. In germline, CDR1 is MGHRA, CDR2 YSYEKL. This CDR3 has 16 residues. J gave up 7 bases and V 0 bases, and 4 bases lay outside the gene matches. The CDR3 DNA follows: TGCGCCAGCAGCCAAGAGGCTAGCGGGGGGGGTAACATTCAGTACTTC. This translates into CASSQEASGGGNIQYF.

The CDR3 region is CASSLGGRVNTEAFF. For the CDR3, the DNA is TGTGCCAGCAGCTTGGGGGGCAGGGTGAACACTGAAGCTTTCTTT. The chain joins TRBV5-4 to TRBJ1-1, with D perhaps matching TRBD1 (5 bases). Trimming took off 0 bases at V and 0 bases at J, with 9 bases between the two ends. Germline V gives CDR1 SGHNT, CDR2 YYREEE (reference sequence). The CDR3 has 15 residues.